The 14 T cell receptor beta chains presented below share a single source sample, sequenced in a study of blood T cell repertoires in COVID-19. Only in-frame clones appear in the TCRdb table, and some are missing; sequencing was by immunoSEQ multiplex PCR. Of 100,000 to 150,000 clones in the sample, 79% were seen once. Sequencing was done on a sample of peripheral blood. The receptors come from a man between 40 and 49 years old with active or convalescent COVID-19.

V usage is TRBV5-1 and J usage is TRBJ1-5; D not certain. Germline CDR1 is SGHRS and CDR2 is YFSETQ. The CDR3 runs 14 residues. Between the trimmed V and J ends, which lost 3 bases and 7 bases, there was a span of 14 bases. The CDR3 is CASSSEGGGQPQHF. In DNA form, the CDR3 reads TGCGCCAGCAGCTCCGAGGGTGGCGGACAGCCCCAGCATTTT.

The rearrangement uses TRBV19 and TRBJ1-6, with TRBD1 matching over 9 bases. Germline assignment: CDR1 LNHDA and CDR2 SQIVND (reference sequence). V lost 6 bases, J lost 7 bases, and 10 bases stayed unmatched. The CDR3 consists of 16 residues. CDR3 protein: CASSLSGTGTNSPLHF. DNA for the CDR3: TGTGCCAGTAGCCTATCCGGGACAGGGACCAATTCACCCCTCCACTTT.

A word on this clone: This sample also contains other DNA sequences that code for the same CDR3. The CDR3 region is CASSLDPGRGPGELFF. The DNA for the CDR3 is TGTGCCAGCAGCTTGGATCCGGGGCGGGGTCCCGGGGAGCTGTTTTTT. The V gene is TRBV5-5, the J gene TRBJ2-2; D is possibly TRBD2 (6 bases). The V gene lost 0 bases and the J gene lost 6 bases, with 15 bases spanning the gap. CDR1 and CDR2 from the germline V gene are SGHKS and YYEKEE (reference sequence). The CDR3 has 16 amino acids.

The chain couples TRBV3-1 (or the pseudogene TRBV3-2) to TRBJ2-7; D unclear. The ends were cut back, 2 bases at V and 0 bases at J, with 14 bases in the middle. Germline V gene lookup returns CDR1 LGHDT and CDR2 YNNKEL (reference sequence). The CDR3 consists of 16 residues. The CDR3 bases are TGTGCCAGCAGCCAACTCTCCCACGAGCCCTCCTACGAGCAGTACTTC. Protein product: CASSQLSHEPSYEQYF.

In its sample, this clone was seen once. The V call is TRBV5-1, the J call TRBJ1-1, with a weak D call TRBD1 (6 bases). CDR1 and CDR2 from the germline V gene are SGHRS and YFSETQ. There are 14 residues in the CDR3. V lost 5 bases and J lost 8, with 19 bases in between. The CDR3 DNA sequence: TGCGCCAGCAGTCAAAATATCCGGGACATCGAAGCTTTCTTT. Translating gives CASSQNIRDIEAFF. The full variable domain, rest sourced from reference TRBV5-1 and TRBJ1-1, is KAGVTQTPRYLIKTRGQQVTLSCSPISGHRSVSWYQQTPGQGLQFLFEYFSETQRNKGNFPGRFSGRQFSNSRSEMNVSTLELGDSALYLCASSQNIRDIEAFFGQGTRLTVV.

The rearrangement joins TRBV9 to TRBJ2-2; 9 bases line up with TRBD2. Germline trimming cut 0 bases from V and 6 bases from J; bases unmatched to any gene: 15. Germline assignment: CDR1 SGDLS and CDR2 YYNGEE. The CDR3 runs to 19 residues. The CDR3, as DNA: TGTGCCAGCAGCGTAGGCGGCGGGGGGGATCGAGGGTTTTCCGGGGAGCTGTTTTTT. It is translated as CASSVGGGGDRGFSGELFF.

This chain links TRBV4-3 with TRBJ2-3, with D maybe TRBD2 (7 bases). CDR3 size: 17 residues. Germline CDR1 LGHNA, CDR2 YSLEER. Trimming removed 0 bases from V and 0 bases from J, with 13 bases in between. The CDR3 loop is CASSQDPRGASTDTQYF. In DNA form, the CDR3 reads TGCGCCAGCAGCCAAGATCCACGGGGGGCGAGCACAGATACGCAGTATTTT.

The chain carries TRBV18 and TRBJ2-5, with no clear D. The CDR3 is made up of 12 amino acids. The germline CDR1 and CDR2 sequences are KGHSH and LQKENI. V lost 3 bases, J lost 5 bases, and 7 bases lay in between. The CDR3 region has the DNA TGTGCCAGCTCACCTCTCCCCGAGACCCAGTACTTC. Translating it yields CASSPLPETQYF.

CDR3 in amino acids: CASSYSGVGGETQYF. The CDR3 DNA sequence: TGTGCCAGCAGTTACTCCGGGGTAGGGGGCGAGACCCAGTACTTC. V and J are TRBV6-5 and TRBJ2-5; 7 bases fit TRBD1. Germline CDR1 and CDR2: MNHEY and SVGAGI. V was clipped by 0 bases and J by 5 bases; unmatched bases: 6. The CDR3 totals 15 residues.

This clone was detected a few times. The chain carries TRBV2 and TRBJ1-1, with D hard to call. Germline V CDR1 and CDR2: SNHLY, FYNNEI. CDR3 length: 13 amino acids. V lost 1 base and J lost 2, with 5 bases in between. The CDR3 sequence is CASSEGYNTEAFF. DNA for the CDR3: TGTGCCAGCAGTGAAGGCTATAACACTGAAGCTTTCTTT. Together with reference TRBV2 and TRBJ1-1, the CDR3 gives the full variable domain: EPEVTQTPSHQVTQMGQEVILRCVPISNHLYFYWYRQILGQKVEFLVSFYNNEISEKSEIFDDQFSVERPDGSNFTLKIRSTKLEDSAMYFCASSEGYNTEAFFGQGTRLTVV.

This chain uses TRBV6-6 with TRBJ1-1; possibly TRBD1 for D (5 bases). The CDR3 contains 14 residues. Looked up from germline, CDR1 is MNHNY and CDR2 is SVGAGI (reference sequence). The V gene lost 5 bases and the J gene lost 0 bases, with 10 bases spanning the gap. CDR3 bases: TGTGCCAGCAGTCACGGACACGTGAACACTGAAGCTTTCTTT. It yields the protein CASSHGHVNTEAFF.

The chain uses TRBV12-3 or TRBV12-4 and TRBJ2-3; the D is unclear. Trimming pared 2 bases from V and 6 bases from J, leaving 6 bases between. CDR3 length: 12 amino acids. The CDR3 sequence: CASSLNRDTQYF. The CDR3 DNA reads TGTGCCAGCAGTTTAAACCGGGATACGCAGTATTTT.

The CDR3 reads CASSSTGENTEAFF. The CDR3, as DNA: TGTGCCAGCAGCTCGACAGGGGAGAACACTGAAGCTTTCTTT. The rearrangement uses TRBV28 and TRBJ1-1, with TRBD1 identical over 8 bases. CDR3 length equals 14 residues. CDR1 is MDHEN, CDR2 SYDVKM, per germline. V was clipped by 6 bases and J by 1 base; unmatched bases: 4.

The chain combines TRBV3-1 (or the pseudogene TRBV3-2) with TRBJ2-5; D perhaps matches TRBD1 (6 bases). V lost 4 bases, J lost 7 bases, and 16 bases lay in between. The CDR3 length is 14 residues. CDR1 is LGHDT and CDR2 is YNNKEL in the germline V gene (reference sequence). CDR3 region: CASSLRTVRVTQYF. CDR3 DNA: TGTGCCAGCAGCCTTAGGACAGTTCGCGTGACCCAGTACTTC.